This T cell receptor (beta chain) was found in a study of blood T cell repertoires in COVID-19. Study details: Sites across the United States, Italy and Spain contributed samples from acute and convalescent COVID-19. The analysed material was cDNA or gDNA that came from T cells, B-cell-depleted T cells, or PBMCs.

This clone turned up a few times. In the study's own analysis: Researchers report that nucleated cell counts were estimated from reference gene primer amplification. Only in-frame clones appear in the TCRdb table, and some are missing; sequencing was by immunoSEQ multiplex PCR. Clone size and the V and J calls come from that table; the DNA yielded D and trimming. The sample includes 150,000 or so clones, roughly three quarters of them seen just once. Trimming left V 4 bases short and J 7 bases short, with 15 bases between. The CDR3 runs 15 residues. In germline, CDR1 is SGHRS, CDR2 YFSETQ. The V call is TRBV5-1, the J call TRBJ1-6; D unresolved. The receptor comes from a woman in her sixties or seventies with acute or convalescent COVID-19. Sequencing was done on a sample of peripheral blood. The CDR3 bases are TGCGCCAGCAGCCGCGCAAGGAGTGGAAATTCACCCCTCCACTTT. Translating it yields CASSRARSGNSPLHF.